The 30 T cell receptor beta chains below come from one sample, sequenced in a study of blood T cell repertoires in COVID-19. Produced via immunoSEQ multiplex PCR; TCRdb's table is partial and in-frame only. The sample has about 16,000 clones; about 87% are singletons. The sequenced material came from peripheral blood. These receptors were collected from a human donor in a cohort sampled during active COVID-19.

This clone was counted a few times. This chain links TRBV7-7 with TRBJ1-2, with TRBD1 matching 7 bases. This CDR3 has 15 amino acids. Per the germline V gene, CDR1 is SSHAT and CDR2 is FNYEAQ (reference sequence). The CDR3 reads CASGPQGYSLYGYTF. CDR3 bases: TGTGCTAGCGGGCCACAGGGGTACTCTCTCTATGGCTACACCTTC.

CDR3 DNA: TGTGCCAGCAGCTACCAGGGACAAAACACTGAAGCTTTCTTT. This codes for CASSYQGQNTEAFF. This chain uses TRBV7-2 with TRBJ1-1, with D perhaps TRBD1 (6 bases). The V gene lost 4 bases and the J gene lost 2 bases, with 11 bases spanning the gap. The CDR3 extends over 14 amino acids. Germline V lookup: CDR1 SGHTA, CDR2 FQGNSA.

The rearrangement links TRBV11-1 to TRBJ2-1; perhaps TRBD1 as D (6 bases). V was pared by 5 bases and J by 5 bases, with 16 bases between. Germline-derived CDR1 and CDR2 are SGHAT and FQDESV (reference sequence). The CDR3 totals 15 residues. The DNA for the CDR3 is TGTGCCAGCAGCCTGATGACAGGAGAGAACAATGAGCAGTTCTTC. Translating it yields CASSLMTGENNEQFF.

V gene TRBV7-9 combines with J gene TRBJ1-5; D is possibly TRBD1 (5 bases). Looked up from germline, CDR1 is SEHNR and CDR2 is FQNEAQ (reference sequence). The CDR3 runs to 14 residues. V shed 1 base and J shed 5 bases, with 9 bases lying between them. The CDR3 loop is CASSLGRGDQPQHF. In nucleotides, the CDR3 is TGTGCCAGCAGCTTAGGAAGGGGCGATCAGCCCCAGCATTTT.

V usage is TRBV7-2 and J usage is TRBJ1-4; a possible D gene is TRBD1 (5 bases). V lost 5 bases to trimming and J lost 10 bases, with 17 bases between them. CDR1 and CDR2 (germline): SGHTA, FQGNSA. The CDR3 is 14 residues long. This chain's CDR3 is CASSIQNQGGKLFF. The CDR3 bases are TGTGCCAGCAGCATCCAAAATCAGGGTGGAAAACTGTTTTTT.

This chain joins TRBV29-1 and TRBJ2-1; 10 nucleotides align to TRBD1. There are 13 residues in the CDR3. V shed 7 bases and J 7 bases; nucleotides not matched to a gene: 7. Germline CDR1 reads SQVTM; CDR2 reads ANQGSEA. DNA of the CDR3: TGCAGCGCCTGGGACAGGGGAAGGAATGAGCAGTTCTTC. Amino acid sequence: CSAWDRGRNEQFF.

This clone has just one count. The V call is TRBV19, the J call TRBJ1-4; the D is unclear. The CDR3 has 13 amino acids. Germline lookup yields CDR1 LNHDA and CDR2 SQIVND (reference sequence). The V end was cut by 5 bases, the J end by 10 bases, with 14 bases between. The CDR3: CASSVGPGGKLFF. The CDR3 coding sequence is TGTGCCAGTAGTGTAGGACCGGGTGGAAAACTGTTTTTT.

As for this clone: Other DNA sequences in this specimen translate into the identical CDR3. The J gene is TRBJ1-5, the V gene TRBV7-9; TRBD1 is a possible D gene (6 bases). Trimming took off 7 bases at V and 6 bases at J, with 13 bases between the two ends. Germline V CDR1 and CDR2: SEHNR, FQNEAQ (reference sequence). This CDR3 is built from 13 residues. The CDR3, as DNA: TGTGCCAGCACCCCGGGGGGGCGTCAGCCCCAGCATTTT. Protein: CASTPGGRQPQHF.

The chain uses TRBV6-2 or TRBV6-3 and TRBJ2-2, with 10 bases lining up with TRBD2. Per the germline V gene, CDR1 is MNHEY and CDR2 is SVGEGT. The length of the CDR3 is 20 residues. J gave up 3 bases and V 2 bases, and 15 bases lay outside the gene matches. The CDR3 bases are TGTGCCAGCAGTTACCCCCGGGCGTCGAGCGGGGGGGTGCACACCGGGGAGCTGTTTTTT. Encoded protein: CASSYPRASSGGVHTGELFF.

V usage is TRBV2 and J usage is TRBJ2-3, with 10 bases aligning to TRBD2. CDR1 SNHLY and CDR2 FYNNEI come from the germline V gene. There are 15 residues in the CDR3. After removal of 2 bases from V and 5 bases from J, the junction contained 4 bases not matched to a gene. The CDR3 coding sequence is TGTGCCAGCAGTGAATGGACTAGCGGATTAGATACGCAGTATTTT. Translation gives CASSEWTSGLDTQYF.

The chain uses TRBV5-1 and TRBJ2-2; 8 bases are shared with TRBD1. Germline V CDR1 and CDR2: SGHRS, YFSETQ. This CDR3 has 16 residues. V shed 4 bases and J 8 bases; nucleotides not matched to a gene: 13. The CDR3 sequence: CASSLPVQGAIGELFF. CDR3 nucleotides: TGCGCCAGCAGCCTCCCCGTGCAGGGGGCAATAGGGGAGCTGTTTTTT.

This clone was seen once. J is TRBJ2-2 and V is TRBV5-5; 7 positions match TRBD1. Germline V gene data show CDR1 as SGHKS and CDR2 as YYEKEE (reference sequence). The CDR3 is 16 residues long. The junction had 3 bases not matched to a gene; V was cut back by 0 bases and J by 1 base. The chain's CDR3 is CASSLEGTENTGELFF. The CDR3 DNA follows: TGTGCCAGCAGCTTGGAGGGGACAGAGAACACCGGGGAGCTGTTTTTT.

This clone qualifies as medium-sized. CDR3 region: CASSSGGGKPQHF. The CDR3 DNA reads as TGTGCCAGCAGTTCGGGGGGAGGGAAGCCCCAGCATTTT. The rearrangement links TRBV12-3 or TRBV12-4 to TRBJ1-5; perhaps TRBD1 as D (5 bases). Trimming took off 4 bases at V and 8 bases at J, with 12 bases between the two ends. There are 13 residues in the CDR3.

Turning to this clone: At the DNA level, this CDR3 is encoded by other sequences in the same sample as well. The chain employs TRBV12-3 or TRBV12-4 and TRBJ2-5; a possible D gene is TRBD1 (5 bases). The CDR3 is 12 amino acids. V was clipped by 2 bases and J by 4 bases, with 5 bases between them. CDR3 DNA: TGTGCCAGCAGTTTACAGGGAGAGACCCAGTACTTC. It codes for CASSLQGETQYF.

This clone came up once. The chain has TRBV24-1 and TRBJ2-5; 10 nucleotides agree with TRBD1. CDR1 KGHDR and CDR2 SFDVKD come from the germline V gene. V lost 4 bases to trimming and J lost 10 bases; unmatched junction nucleotides: 5. The CDR3 has 13 amino acids. The CDR3 reads CATSDRDRGNQYF. CDR3 coding DNA: TGTGCCACCAGTGACCGGGACAGGGGTAACCAGTACTTC.

J is TRBJ2-7 and V is TRBV12-3 or TRBV12-4; D gene uncertain. This CDR3 spans 11 amino acids. Trimming shortened V by 4 bases and J by 3 bases, and 4 bases separated the two germline ends. CDR3 bases: TGTGCCAGCAGTTCGGGCTACGAGCAGTACTTC. Translated: CASSSGYEQYF.

The rearrangement joins TRBV19 to TRBJ1-6, with D perhaps matching TRBD1 (6 bases). Germline CDR1 and CDR2: LNHDA and SQIVND (reference sequence). Between the trimmed V and J ends, which lost 4 bases and 6 bases, there was a span of 10 bases. CDR3 length: 14 residues. CDR3 region: CASSRPGANSPLHF. The CDR3 nucleotides read TGTGCCAGTAGTAGACCAGGGGCTAATTCACCCCTCCACTTT.

V gene TRBV5-6 combines with J gene TRBJ1-5, with D unresolved. The germline V gene encodes CDR1 SGHDT and CDR2 YYEEEE. CDR3 size: 14 residues. Trimming stripped 4 bases from V and 5 bases from J, with 13 bases between. The CDR3 DNA reads as TGTGCCAGCAGCCCCCCGCGCGGGTATCAGCCCCAGCATTTT. Protein: CASSPPRGYQPQHF. Full variable domain (outside the CDR3, taken from reference TRBV5-6 and TRBJ1-5): DAGVTQSPTHLIKTRGQQVTLRCSPKSGHDTVSWYQQALGQGPQFIFQYYEEEERQRGNFPDRFSGHQFPNYSSELNVNALLLGDSALYLCASSPPRGYQPQHFGDGTRLSIL.

V is TRBV5-1 and J is TRBJ1-5; D ambiguous. V was pared by 2 bases and J by 3 bases, with 12 bases between. This CDR3 is 15 amino acids long. CDR1 and CDR2 from the germline V gene are SGHRS and YFSETQ. The CDR3 here is CASSLVPGVNQPQHF. Written as DNA, the CDR3 is TGCGCCAGCAGCTTAGTTCCAGGCGTCAATCAGCCCCAGCATTTT.

The chain uses TRBV19 and TRBJ2-1; the D gene is possibly TRBD1 (6 bases). CDR3 length: 15 residues. V lost 5 bases and J lost 4, with 15 bases in between. Germline lookup yields CDR1 LNHDA and CDR2 SQIVND (reference sequence). The CDR3 spells CASSGGRTVYNEQFF. DNA for the CDR3: TGTGCCAGTAGTGGGGGTCGGACAGTGTACAATGAGCAGTTCTTC.

The genes are TRBV20-1 and TRBJ2-1; weak D call: TRBD1 (6 bases). The CDR3 length is 15 residues. Trimming pared 3 bases from V and 8 bases from J, leaving 20 bases between. Germline assignment: CDR1 DFQATT and CDR2 SNEGSKA (reference sequence). CDR3 in amino acids: CSASDPRGNSDEQFF. For the CDR3, the DNA is TGCAGTGCTAGTGACCCTAGGGGGAATAGCGATGAGCAGTTCTTC.

V and J are TRBV5-1 and TRBJ1-1; D is possibly TRBD1 (5 bases). The CDR3 is 15 amino acids. V was trimmed by 0 bases and J by 0 bases, leaving 9 bases between them. In germline, CDR1 is SGHRS, CDR2 YFSETQ. The CDR3 reads CASSLGTPMNTEAFF. The CDR3 bases are TGCGCCAGCAGCTTGGGGACACCTATGAACACTGAAGCTTTCTTT.

This sequence joins TRBV18 and TRBJ1-5; 7 bases fit TRBD1. The CDR3 sequence is 14 residues long. Germline CDR1 reads KGHSH; CDR2 reads LQKENI. V lost 4 bases to trimming and J lost 5 bases; unmatched junction nucleotides: 5. Written as DNA, the CDR3 is TGTGCCAGCTCACTCGACAGGGTGCATCAGCCCCAGCATTTT. Translating gives CASSLDRVHQPQHF. Full variable domain (outside the CDR3, taken from reference TRBV18 and TRBJ1-5): NAGVMQNPRHLVRRRGQEARLRCSPMKGHSHVYWYRQLPEEGLKFMVYLQKENIIDESGMPKERFSAEFPKEGPSILRIQQVVRGDSAAYFCASSLDRVHQPQHFGDGTRLSIL.

J is TRBJ2-1 and V is TRBV4-1; 9 bases fit TRBD2. The V segment lost 3 bases and the J segment 12 bases; nucleotides outside the gene matches: 15. The CDR3 is made up of 16 amino acids. Per germline, CDR1 MGHRA and CDR2 YSYEKL. As DNA, the CDR3 is TGCGCCAGCAGCCAGCCCGGGACTAGCCAATACGGAGTGCAGTTCTTC. Its translation: CASSQPGTSQYGVQFF.

This sequence joins TRBV27 and TRBJ2-5; maybe TRBD1 (6 bases). Per germline, CDR1 MNHEY and CDR2 SMNVEV (reference sequence). Trimming took off 0 bases at V and 5 bases at J, with 10 bases between the two ends. The CDR3 consists of 14 residues. CDR3 DNA sequence: TGTGCCAGCAGTTTATCCAGGGGCGGGGAGACCCAGTACTTC. Its translation is CASSLSRGGETQYF.

The V gene is TRBV11-1, the J gene TRBJ2-1; D is possibly TRBD1 (6 bases). Per germline, CDR1 SGHAT and CDR2 FQDESV (reference sequence). The length of the CDR3 is 14 residues. V was pared by 2 bases and J by 8 bases, with 13 bases between. CDR3 in amino acids: CASSLRGWGYEQFF. CDR3 DNA: TGTGCCAGCAGCTTAAGGGGGTGGGGTTATGAGCAGTTCTTC.

This rearrangement joins TRBV5-1 to TRBJ1-3; D is perhaps TRBD1 (6 bases). CDR1 and CDR2 from the germline V gene are SGHRS and YFSETQ. CDR3 length: 17 amino acids. Trimming stripped 5 bases from V and 0 bases from J, with 18 bases between. The CDR3 reads CASRPFQGPSSGNTIYF. The CDR3 coding sequence is TGCGCCAGCAGGCCCTTTCAGGGGCCTTCCTCTGGAAACACCATATATTTT.

This chain uses TRBV11-1 with TRBJ2-2; 7 nucleotides agree with TRBD1. CDR1 is SGHAT and CDR2 is FQDESV in the germline V gene (reference sequence). CDR3 length: 15 amino acids. V lost 5 bases, J lost 1 base, and 4 bases stayed unmatched. The CDR3 region is CASSPRQGNTGELFF. As DNA, the CDR3 is TGTGCCAGCAGCCCCCGACAGGGGAACACCGGGGAGCTGTTTTTT.

This clone is medium-sized by share. The rearrangement joins TRBV19 to TRBJ1-6, with 7 bases that match TRBD1. The germline V gene encodes CDR1 LNHDA and CDR2 SQIVND (reference sequence). J gave up 7 bases and V 7 bases, and 10 bases lay outside the gene matches. The CDR3 consists of 15 residues. The CDR3, as DNA: TGTGCCAGTAAAGGGACAGTAAATCCCAATTCACCCCTCCACTTT. As protein: CASKGTVNPNSPLHF.

The chain recombines TRBV5-8 with TRBJ1-1; D uncertain. The CDR3 sequence is 13 residues long. Germline lookup yields CDR1 SGHTS and CDR2 YDEGEE. V was trimmed by 6 bases and J by 11 bases, leaving 20 bases between them. CDR3: CASNPWRGQRAFF. The CDR3 nucleotides are TGTGCCAGCAACCCATGGCGGGGTCAACGGGCTTTCTTT.